The 10 T cell receptor beta chains presented below share a single source sample, sequenced in a study of T cell changes during pregnancy in multiple sclerosis (dated by TCRdb to about 2019). Library preparation was by the immunoSEQ multiplex PCR assay. TCRdb took this table from immuneACCESS and kept in-frame rearrangements with V and J called. Such tables lack part of the clones; where checked against another copy, unresolved V genes explain under half of the gap, and the rest is unexplained. The sample table contains approximately 41,000 clones; only one count was recorded for under 95% of them. The ten most abundant clones make up around 0.69% of the sample. This specimen consisted of CD4+ T cells from peripheral blood mononuclear cells, obtained in the second trimester of pregnancy. All receptors come from a female donor in good health, enrolled as a control in a pregnancy study.

V gene TRBV10-3 combines with J gene TRBJ1-2; D uncertain. This CDR3 region has 14 residues. CDR1 and CDR2 (germline): ENHRY, SYGVKD. V shed 6 bases and J shed 2 bases, with 13 bases lying between them. The CDR3 DNA reads as TGTGCCATCAGCGGAGTTACCACGAACTATGGCTACACCTTC. The encoded protein is CAISGVTTNYGYTF.

Concerning this clone itself: One end of the junction does not line up with germline, which may come from a read error. The same CDR3 can be traced to other DNA sequences in this sample. V gene TRBV6-5 combines with J gene TRBJ2-2; maybe TRBD2 (6 bases). The CDR3 length is 16 residues. Looked up from germline, CDR1 is MNHEY and CDR2 is SVGAGI. The DNA of the CDR3 is TGTGCTAGCAGTTACCAGGGACTGATGAACACCGGGGAGCTGTTTTTT. This codes for CASSYQGLMNTGELFF.

The chain couples TRBV5-4 to TRBJ2-5, with 7 bases identical to TRBD2. Germline V gives CDR1 SGHNT, CDR2 YYREEE (reference sequence). The CDR3 is made up of 15 amino acids. With 1 base clipped from V and 0 bases from J, the junction kept 3 bases outside the gene matches. CDR3 residues: CASSLMGGYQETQYF. CDR3 in DNA: TGTGCCAGCAGCTTGATGGGGGGGTACCAAGAGACCCAGTACTTC.

CDR3 sequence: CASTPVGVDGYTF. The CDR3 nucleotides read TGTGCCAGCACCCCCGTAGGGGTGGATGGCTACACCTTC. The chain combines TRBV7-9 with TRBJ1-2, with D possibly matching TRBD1 (5 bases). Trimming removed 7 bases from V and 6 bases from J, with 15 bases in between. The CDR3 totals 13 residues. Germline CDR1 SEHNR, CDR2 FQNEAQ (reference sequence).

This clone was detected only a few times. V usage is TRBV28 and J usage is TRBJ1-6; the D is unclear. Per germline, CDR1 MDHEN and CDR2 SYDVKM. This CDR3 is built from 15 residues. V was clipped by 5 bases and J by 9 bases, with 17 bases between them. The CDR3 is CASSPHGEGGSPLHF. The DNA for the CDR3 is TGTGCCAGCAGTCCCCATGGGGAGGGAGGTTCACCCCTCCACTTT.

This rearrangement joins TRBV16 to TRBJ1-2; 8 positions match TRBD1. V shed 0 bases and J 8 bases; nucleotides not matched to a gene: 11. The germline CDR1 and CDR2 sequences are KGHSY and FQNENV. The CDR3 contains 16 residues. CDR3 sequence: CASSQSRTGLLTGYTF. The DNA of the CDR3 is TGTGCCAGCAGCCAATCCAGGACAGGGTTGTTGACAGGCTACACCTTC. The full variable domain, its missing parts supplied by reference TRBV16 and TRBJ1-2, is GEEVAQTPKHLVRGEGQKAKLYCAPIKGHSYVFWYQQVLKNEFKFLISFQNENVFDETGMPKERFSAKCLPNSPCSLEIQATKLEDSAVYFCASSQSRTGLLTGYTFGSGTRLTVV.

The genes are TRBV15 and TRBJ2-5, with TRBD2 identical over 8 bases. CDR3 length: 11 amino acids. V lost 11 bases, J lost 3 bases, and 2 bases stayed unmatched. Germline lookup yields CDR1 LNHNV and CDR2 YYDKDF (reference sequence). CDR3 bases: TGTGCCGCAGCGGGAGAAGAGACCCAGTACTTC. Translated, it gives CAAAGEETQYF.

V gene TRBV28 combines with J gene TRBJ1-5, with D perhaps TRBD1 (6 bases). Germline loops: CDR1 MDHEN, CDR2 SYDVKM. Trimming stripped 5 bases from V and 8 bases from J, with 16 bases between. The CDR3 is made up of 14 amino acids. In DNA form, the CDR3 reads TGTGCCAGCAGTCAGGGGCTGGAACTCGAGCCCCAGCATTTT. Translating it yields CASSQGLELEPQHF.

The CDR3 here is CASSEEGRGGYTF. CDR3 coding DNA: TGTGCCAGCAGTGAAGAAGGACGGGGTGGCTACACCTTC. This chain links TRBV2 with TRBJ1-2; D is unclear. Germline values: CDR1 SNHLY, CDR2 FYNNEI. CDR3 length: 13 amino acids. Between the trimmed V and J ends, which lost 1 base and 7 bases, there was a span of 10 bases. The entire variable domain, with the rest obtained from reference TRBV2 and TRBJ1-2, is as follows: EPEVTQTPSHQVTQMGQEVILRCVPISNHLYFYWYRQILGQKVEFLVSFYNNEISEKSEIFDDQFSVERPDGSNFTLKIRSTKLEDSAMYFCASSEEGRGGYTFGSGTRLTVV.

The genes are TRBV9 and TRBJ1-1, with D hard to call. V was pared by 1 base and J by 2 bases, with 6 bases between. The CDR3 sequence is 13 residues long. Germline V gives CDR1 SGDLS, CDR2 YYNGEE. The CDR3 sequence is CASSVNSNTEAFF. DNA of the CDR3: TGTGCCAGCAGCGTAAACAGCAACACTGAAGCTTTCTTT.